This TCR beta chain appears in the sequencing data of a study of T cells in Graves' hyperthyroidism and ophthalmopathy. Comments on this clonotype: The antigen is undetermined.

V shed 0 bases, J shed 0 bases, and the junction held 6 bases outside the gene matches. The CDR3 extends over 16 amino acids. Germline CDR1 is SGDLS and CDR2 is YYNGEE. Those with hyperthyroidism were 18 to 65 years old, newly diagnosed, and ill for under 2 months. The diagnoses drew upon clinical symptoms, serum thyroxine and TRAb, thyroid ultrasound and orbital computed tomography. Overall study findings and caveats: From stable hyperthyroidism, ophthalmopathy was set apart by a 13 V-J model. Most thyroid clonotypes expanded above 0.001 appeared in blood too.

RNA transcripts yielded amplified TCR beta CDR3 regions. First-round RT-PCR of the TCR CDR3 relied on the HTBI primer set. Each CDR3 protein is one row after TCRdb ran MiXCR on the multiplex PCR reads. Of over 700,000 distinct CDR3 sequences in the sample, roughly 32% were seen once. The receptor comes from a woman in her forties with Graves' hyperthyroidism. Sequencing was done on a sample of blood. The chain links TRBV9 to TRBJ2-7; 7 bases agree with TRBD2. The CDR3 DNA sequence: TGTGCCAGCAGCGTAGAGGGGACGGGGGGCTCCTACGAGCAGTACTTC. Translation: CASSVEGTGGSYEQYF.